There are many counts of the clone carrying this TCR beta chain. Its antigen is unidentified. The source of the sample is a study of human T cells and chemical hapten exposure. In TCRdb, the RACE reads were re-called with MiXCR into one record per CDR3 protein. Among 340,000 or so distinct CDR3 sequences listed, under 9% were seen once. Notes on the study in general: PT1 expanded TCR counts and patch test score were linked, and their correlation was positive.

Time point denoted: patch test 1, 2 weeks after DPC sensitization. Treatment in this sample: therapeutic diphenylcyclopropenone sensitization with weekly scalp DPC. Deletions cut 3 bases from V and 3 bases from J, with 13 bases between. CDR3 length: 15 amino acids. CDR1 is KGHSH and CDR2 is LQKENI in the germline V gene. Sequences were derived from whole blood, sampled in connection with sensitization to the hapten diphenylcyclopropenone (DPC). The V and J genes are TRBV18 and TRBJ2-3, with D perhaps matching TRBD2 (6 bases). The source is a woman in her late teens or twenties with alopecia areata. Some clones in this sample may be carry-over from other donors' samples. The CDR3 reads CASSPRLEDTDTQYF. Written as DNA, the CDR3 is TGTGCCAGCTCACCGAGACTAGAAGATACAGATACGCAGTATTTT.